Presented here are 31 T cell receptor beta chains from one specimen sequenced in a study of OX40 agonist ivuxolimab in advanced cancers. The method was immunoSEQ multiplex PCR; TCRdb's version includes in-frame clones alone and lacks a portion of them. The sample includes more than 50,000 clones, more than 75% of them seen just once. The starting material was CD4+ or CD8+ T cells sorted from blood, obtained in a trial of the OX40 agonist ivuxolimab. All receptors come from an adult with an advanced solid tumor such as melanoma, head and neck, liver or kidney cancer.

The chain is built from TRBV10-3 and TRBJ1-3; D not certain. The CDR3 contains 13 residues. The V end was cut by 3 bases, the J end by 1 base, with 4 bases between. The germline V gene has CDR1 ENHRY and CDR2 SYGVKD. The CDR3 reads CAISEGSGNTIYF. CDR3 DNA sequence: TGTGCCATCAGTGAAGGGTCTGGAAACACCATATATTTT.

V gene TRBV4-2 combines with J gene TRBJ2-7, with D unresolved. There are 14 residues in the CDR3. V lost 0 bases and J 2 bases, leaving 8 bases between the germline ends. The germline V gene has CDR1 LGHNA and CDR2 YNFKEQ. CDR3 residues: CASSQERSAYEQYF. The CDR3 coding sequence is TGTGCCAGCAGCCAAGAGAGATCGGCCTACGAGCAGTACTTC.

The chain combines TRBV4-3 with TRBJ1-5, with 7 bases lining up with TRBD1. The CDR3 is 14 amino acids. Trimming at V came to 0 bases and at J to 9 bases, leaving 5 bases not matched to a gene. Germline lookup yields CDR1 LGHNA and CDR2 YSLEER. The CDR3 reads CASSQDSTGPPQHF. The DNA for the CDR3 is TGCGCCAGCAGCCAAGACTCGACAGGGCCGCCCCAGCATTTT.

A few counts support this clone. The chain combines TRBV7-9 with TRBJ1-5; no definite D call. Looked up from germline, CDR1 is SEHNR and CDR2 is FQNEAQ (reference sequence). The CDR3 totals 14 residues. Trimming took off 1 base at V and 4 bases at J, with 8 bases between the two ends. The CDR3 nucleotides read TGTGCCAGCAGCTTAGGTGGTCTTAATCAGCCCCAGCATTTT. This sequence encodes CASSLGGLNQPQHF.

The chain is built from TRBV6-5 and TRBJ1-3; D unclear. The CDR3 extends over 15 amino acids. Deletions cut 0 bases from V and 0 bases from J, with 6 bases between. Germline CDR1 MNHEY, CDR2 SVGAGI. DNA for the CDR3: TGTGCCAGCAGTTACTCGCGGAACTCTGGAAACACCATATATTTT. It encodes CASSYSRNSGNTIYF.

The gene calls are TRBV27 and TRBJ1-1; D possibly corresponds to TRBD1 (6 bases). This CDR3 comprises 14 residues. The V gene's germline CDR1 is MNHEY and CDR2 SMNVEV (reference sequence). Trimming left V 3 bases short and J 3 bases short, with 11 bases between. The CDR3 spells CASSLGEGDTEAFF. In DNA, the CDR3 is TGTGCCAGCAGTTTGGGGGAGGGGGACACTGAAGCTTTCTTT.

The V and J genes are TRBV19 and TRBJ1-1; the D gene is possibly TRBD1 (6 bases). The CDR3 has 13 amino acids. Trimming removed 3 bases at V and 8 bases at J, with 13 bases between. The germline CDR1 and CDR2 sequences are LNHDA and SQIVND (reference sequence). CDR3 loop: CASSIAGDIEAFF. The CDR3 DNA sequence: TGTGCCAGTAGTATCGCGGGGGACATCGAAGCTTTCTTT. Combining the CDR3 with reference TRBV19 and TRBJ1-1 gives the whole variable domain DGGITQSPKYLFRKEGQNVTLSCEQNLNHDAMYWYRQDPGQGLRLIYYSQIVNDFQKGDIAEGYSVSREKKESFPLTVTSAQKNPTAFYLCASSIAGDIEAFFGQGTRLTVV.

The rearrangement links TRBV9 to TRBJ1-1; no definite D call. Per germline, CDR1 SGDLS and CDR2 YYNGEE. V was clipped by 6 bases and J by 4 bases, with 16 bases between them. This CDR3 is 14 amino acids long. The CDR3 DNA reads as TGTGCCAGCAAGGGCGGAAGGGAGGGCACTGAAGCTTTCTTT. Protein product: CASKGGREGTEAFF.

The chain uses TRBV9 and TRBJ1-2; D remains ambiguous. This CDR3 comprises 13 residues. The germline V gene has CDR1 SGDLS and CDR2 YYNGEE. V lost 4 bases and J 6 bases, leaving 13 bases between the germline ends. The CDR3 spells CASSPWEGDGYTF. As DNA, the CDR3 is TGTGCCAGCAGCCCTTGGGAAGGCGATGGCTACACCTTC.

This clone turned up a few times. This rearrangement joins TRBV19 to TRBJ1-1; no firm D call. This CDR3 has 14 amino acids. Germline loops: CDR1 LNHDA, CDR2 SQIVND (reference sequence). Trimming pared 7 bases from V and 2 bases from J, leaving 14 bases between. The CDR3 protein is CASMSTNFNTEAFF. DNA of the CDR3: TGTGCCAGTATGTCAACAAACTTTAACACTGAAGCTTTCTTT.

The chain links TRBV29-1 to TRBJ1-2; D remains ambiguous. Trimming pared 7 bases from V and 5 bases from J, leaving 14 bases between. CDR1 is SQVTM, CDR2 ANQGSEA, per germline. The CDR3 loop spans 12 amino acids. This CDR3 is CSAGPNIYGYTF. The CDR3 DNA follows: TGCAGCGCCGGACCGAATATTTATGGCTACACCTTC.

The J gene is TRBJ1-5, the V gene TRBV27; 7 nucleotides align to TRBD1. Germline CDR1 reads MNHEY; CDR2 reads SMNVEV (reference sequence). The CDR3 length is 14 residues. V was pared by 4 bases and J by 4 bases, with 4 bases of the junction left unmatched. The CDR3 DNA is TGTGCCAGCAGTTCGCTGACAGGGAATCAGCCCCAGCATTTT. Its translation is CASSSLTGNQPQHF.

The V gene is TRBV19, the J gene TRBJ2-7, with D unresolved. Between the trimmed V and J ends, which lost 7 bases and 3 bases, there was a span of 13 bases. Per the germline V gene, CDR1 is LNHDA and CDR2 is SQIVND (reference sequence). The CDR3 sequence is 13 residues long. CDR3 coding DNA: TGTGCCAGTAATCCCCCTGGGAACTACGAGCAGTACTTC. As protein: CASNPPGNYEQYF.

The chain employs TRBV6-1 and TRBJ1-5; D is unclear. Trimming took off 2 bases at V and 0 bases at J, with 8 bases between the two ends. Germline V gene lookup returns CDR1 MNHNS and CDR2 SASEGT. This CDR3 comprises 15 residues. CDR3 nucleotide sequence: TGTGCCAGCAGTGAATGGAGAAATAGCAATCAGCCCCAGCATTTT. Its translation is CASSEWRNSNQPQHF.

Only one count was recorded for this clone. CDR3 in DNA: TGTGCCTCCCAAAGCGGGACATCCTCCTACGAGCAGTACTTC. This codes for CASQSGTSSYEQYF. The genes are TRBV2 and TRBJ2-7; D perhaps matches TRBD2 (7 bases). The germline V and J ends were trimmed by 11 bases and 0 bases, with 17 bases remaining between them. CDR3 length equals 14 residues. Germline CDR1 reads SNHLY; CDR2 reads FYNNEI.

The rearrangement links TRBV28 to TRBJ1-1; D is unclear. CDR3 size: 17 residues. The V end was cut by 1 base, the J end by 5 bases, with 20 bases between. Germline CDR1 is MDHEN and CDR2 is SYDVKM. The CDR3 loop reads CASSLYVTTDFRTEAFF. CDR3 DNA sequence: TGTGCCAGCAGTTTATACGTGACTACGGACTTTAGGACTGAAGCTTTCTTT.

The rearrangement links TRBV28 to TRBJ1-5; maybe TRBD1 (5 bases). Per germline, CDR1 MDHEN and CDR2 SYDVKM. Trimming removed 3 bases at V and 7 bases at J, with 13 bases between. The CDR3 is 14 amino acids. CDR3 bases: TGTGCCAGCAGTTTCGGGACCGGAGGACAGCCCCAGCATTTT. Amino acid sequence: CASSFGTGGQPQHF.

The chain combines TRBV7-9 with TRBJ1-1; D ambiguous. This CDR3 region has 15 residues. Trimming shortened V by 6 bases and J by 4 bases, and 18 bases separated the two germline ends. CDR1 is SEHNR and CDR2 is FQNEAQ in the germline V gene (reference sequence). CDR3 residues: CASSHITSLVTEAFF. CDR3 nucleotides: TGTGCCAGCAGTCACATTACCTCCTTGGTCACTGAAGCTTTCTTT.

V usage is TRBV6-5 and J usage is TRBJ2-7, with no clear D. CDR3 length: 13 residues. Germline V gene data show CDR1 as MNHEY and CDR2 as SVGAGI. Trimming took off 6 bases at V and 2 bases at J, with 11 bases between the two ends. Written as DNA, the CDR3 is TGTGCCAGCAGATGGGCAGGAACCTACGAGCAGTACTTC. Amino acid sequence: CASRWAGTYEQYF.

This rearrangement joins TRBV15 to TRBJ2-1; D tentatively reads TRBD1 or TRBD2 (6 bases each). V gave up 5 bases and J gave up 14 bases, with 25 bases separating them. CDR3 size: 15 residues. Per the germline V gene, CDR1 is LNHNV and CDR2 is YYDKDF (reference sequence). The CDR3 DNA reads as TGTGCCACCAGCGAGACCCGGGGGCTACAGGCCGGTGAGTTCTTC. Translated: CATSETRGLQAGEFF.

This chain links TRBV6-1 with TRBJ2-1; 7 bases match TRBD2. CDR3 size: 17 residues. Germline V gene data show CDR1 as MNHNS and CDR2 as SASEGT. The V and J ends lost 3 bases and 7 bases, in that order; junction bases with no gene match: 15. The CDR3: CASSEERTSWIWNEQFF. CDR3 sequence (DNA): TGTGCCAGCAGTGAGGAGCGGACTAGTTGGATTTGGAATGAGCAGTTCTTC.

The chain couples TRBV2 to TRBJ1-2; TRBD1 matches 7 bases. V lost 9 bases and J lost 7; bases outside the gene matches: 14. The germline V gene has CDR1 SNHLY and CDR2 FYNNEI. The CDR3 totals 14 residues. CDR3 sequence: CARKDRELISGYTF. The CDR3 DNA sequence: TGTGCCAGAAAAGACAGGGAGTTGATTAGTGGCTACACCTTC.

The chain has TRBV6-5 and TRBJ1-3; D is unresolved. V was pared by 6 bases and J by 3 bases, with 12 bases between. The V gene's germline CDR1 is MNHEY and CDR2 SVGAGI. The CDR3 spans 14 residues. The CDR3 loop is CASSPLGSGNTIYF. In nucleotides, the CDR3 is TGTGCCAGCAGCCCGTTGGGAAGTGGAAACACCATATATTTT.

In the case of this clone: Relative to the germline gene, one junction end is altered; a read error may explain this. The J gene is TRBJ2-7, the V gene TRBV27, with 10 bases fitting TRBD1. The length of the CDR3 is 13 residues. Per germline, CDR1 MNHEY and CDR2 SMNVEV (reference sequence). CDR3 nucleotide sequence: TGTGCCAGCAGTTTATGGGGACAGGGGTTGCTGGACTTC. This translates into CASSLWGQGLLDF.

The V and J genes are TRBV6-5 and TRBJ2-7; D perhaps matches TRBD1 (5 bases). The CDR3 has 13 residues. The germline V and J ends were trimmed by 4 bases and 3 bases, with 10 bases remaining between them. The germline V gene has CDR1 MNHEY and CDR2 SVGAGI. The CDR3 reads CASSLGHFYEQYF. As DNA, the CDR3 is TGTGCCAGCAGTTTAGGACACTTCTACGAGCAGTACTTC.

The gene calls are TRBV11-2 and TRBJ1-1; D remains ambiguous. V shed 3 bases and J shed 0 bases, with 14 bases lying between them. CDR1 and CDR2 from the germline V gene are SGHAT and FQNNGV. The CDR3 contains 16 residues. CDR3 bases: TGTGCCAGCAGCTTGTCCCGGGCAGTGATGAACACTGAAGCTTTCTTT. Translating it yields CASSLSRAVMNTEAFF. The variable domain in full, completed from reference TRBV11-2 and TRBJ1-1, reads EAGVAQSPRYKIIEKRQSVAFWCNPISGHATLYWYQQILGQGPKLLIQFQNNGVVDDSQLPKDRFSAERLKGVDSTLKIQPAKLEDSAVYLCASSLSRAVMNTEAFFGQGTRLTVV.

The count of this clone is one. V is TRBV4-1 and J is TRBJ2-1, with D perhaps being TRBD1 or TRBD2 (5 bases each). CDR1 and CDR2 (germline): MGHRA, YSYEKL. Trimming took 2 bases from V and 3 from J, leaving 14 bases between them. CDR3 length: 16 residues. The CDR3: CASSQPRDRNYNEQFF. Here the CDR3 DNA reads TGCGCCAGCAGCCAACCCCGGGACCGGAACTACAATGAGCAGTTCTTC.

The V gene is TRBV12-5, the J gene TRBJ2-1, with D uncertain. Trimming removed 7 bases from V and 1 base from J, with 14 bases in between. Germline CDR1 LGHNT, CDR2 FRNRAP. The CDR3 runs to 15 residues. CDR3 nucleotide sequence: TGTGCTAGTGCACCGCCGGGCCCTTCCTACAATGAGCAGTTCTTC. This gives the protein CASAPPGPSYNEQFF.

The sample holds one count of this clone. This chain uses TRBV7-9 with TRBJ2-7; D possibly corresponds to TRBD1 (6 bases). The germline V gene has CDR1 SEHNR and CDR2 FQNEAQ (reference sequence). The ends were cut back, 0 bases at V and 5 bases at J, with 11 bases in the middle. CDR3 length: 14 amino acids. CDR3 DNA: TGTGCCAGCAGCTTAGCGGCCAGGGGAAACGAGCAGTACTTC. Its protein is CASSLAARGNEQYF.

This clone was recorded once. The V and J genes are TRBV6-5 and TRBJ2-2; TRBD1 or TRBD2 may be the D gene (6 bases each). Trimming took 8 bases from V and 3 from J, leaving 13 bases between them. This CDR3 region has 14 residues. Germline V CDR1 and CDR2: MNHEY, SVGAGI. The CDR3 here is CASRSRGDTGELFF. CDR3 nucleotides: TGTGCCAGCCGTAGTAGGGGGGACACCGGGGAGCTGTTTTTT.

The chain's CDR3 is CTSSQEGPDKGDKETQYF. CDR3 DNA sequence: TGCACCAGCAGCCAAGAAGGCCCCGATAAAGGGGACAAAGAGACCCAGTACTTC. V usage is TRBV1 and J usage is TRBJ2-5; the table gives TRBD1 as D, unverified against the DNA. TRBV1 is deemed a pseudogene. The CDR3 spans 18 residues.